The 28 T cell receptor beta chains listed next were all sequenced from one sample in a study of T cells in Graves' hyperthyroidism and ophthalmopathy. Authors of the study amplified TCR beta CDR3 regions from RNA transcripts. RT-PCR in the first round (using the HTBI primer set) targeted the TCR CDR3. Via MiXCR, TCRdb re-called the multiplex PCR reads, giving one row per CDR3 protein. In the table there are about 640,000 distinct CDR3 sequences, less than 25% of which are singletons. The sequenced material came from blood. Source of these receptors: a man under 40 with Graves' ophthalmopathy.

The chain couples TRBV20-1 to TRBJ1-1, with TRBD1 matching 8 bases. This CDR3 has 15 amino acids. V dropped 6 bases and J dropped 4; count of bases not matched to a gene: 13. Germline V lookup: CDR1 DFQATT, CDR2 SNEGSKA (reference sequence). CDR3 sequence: CSAKDRAYGGTEAFF. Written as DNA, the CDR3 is TGCAGTGCCAAGGACAGGGCCTATGGAGGCACTGAAGCTTTCTTT.

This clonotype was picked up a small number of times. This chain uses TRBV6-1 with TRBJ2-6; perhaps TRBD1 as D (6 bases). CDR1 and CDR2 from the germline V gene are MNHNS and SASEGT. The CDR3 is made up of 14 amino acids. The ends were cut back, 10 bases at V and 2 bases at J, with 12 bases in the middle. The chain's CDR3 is CATTDRTGANVLTF. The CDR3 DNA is TGTGCCACTACTGACAGGACTGGGGCCAACGTCCTGACTTTC.

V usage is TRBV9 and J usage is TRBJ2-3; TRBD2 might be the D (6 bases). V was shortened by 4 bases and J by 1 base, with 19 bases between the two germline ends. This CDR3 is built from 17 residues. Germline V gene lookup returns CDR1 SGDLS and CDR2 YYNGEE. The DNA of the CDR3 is TGTGCCAGCAGCCCTTATGGGGGGAGTACGGGCACAGATACGCAGTATTTT. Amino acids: CASSPYGGSTGTDTQYF.

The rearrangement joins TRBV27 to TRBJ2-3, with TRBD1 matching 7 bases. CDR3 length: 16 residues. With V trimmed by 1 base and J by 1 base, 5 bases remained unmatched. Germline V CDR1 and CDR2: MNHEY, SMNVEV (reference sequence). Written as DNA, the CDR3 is TGTGCCAGCAGTTTATTAGGGGGCTTGGGCACAGATACGCAGTATTTT. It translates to CASSLLGGLGTDTQYF.

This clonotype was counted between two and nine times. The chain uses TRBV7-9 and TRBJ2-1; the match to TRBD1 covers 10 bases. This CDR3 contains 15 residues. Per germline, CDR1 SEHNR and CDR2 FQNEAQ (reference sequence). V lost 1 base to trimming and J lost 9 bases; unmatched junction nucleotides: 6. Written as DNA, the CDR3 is TGTGCCAGCAGCTTAGGGACAGGGGGTATATCTGAGCAGTTCTTC. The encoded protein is CASSLGTGGISEQFF.

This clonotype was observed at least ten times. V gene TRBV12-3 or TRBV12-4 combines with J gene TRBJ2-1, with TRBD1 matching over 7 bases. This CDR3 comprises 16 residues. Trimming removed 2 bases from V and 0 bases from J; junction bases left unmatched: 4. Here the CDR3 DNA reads TGTGCCAGCAGTTTATTAGGGGGCAGCTCCTACAATGAGCAGTTCTTC. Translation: CASSLLGGSSYNEQFF.

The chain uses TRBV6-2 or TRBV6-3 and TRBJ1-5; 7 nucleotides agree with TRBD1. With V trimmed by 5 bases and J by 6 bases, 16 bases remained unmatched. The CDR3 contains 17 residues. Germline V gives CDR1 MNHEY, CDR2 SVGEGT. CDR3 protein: CASSTGQLILGGQPQHF. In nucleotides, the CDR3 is TGTGCCAGCAGTACGGGACAGCTTATATTGGGAGGTCAGCCCCAGCATTTT.

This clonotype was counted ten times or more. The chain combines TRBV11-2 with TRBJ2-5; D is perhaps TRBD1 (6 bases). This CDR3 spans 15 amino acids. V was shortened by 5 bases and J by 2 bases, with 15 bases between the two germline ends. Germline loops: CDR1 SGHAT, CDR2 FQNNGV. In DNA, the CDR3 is TGTGCCAGCAGCCGACTACAGGGCCCACAAGAGACCCAGTACTTC. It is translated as CASSRLQGPQETQYF.

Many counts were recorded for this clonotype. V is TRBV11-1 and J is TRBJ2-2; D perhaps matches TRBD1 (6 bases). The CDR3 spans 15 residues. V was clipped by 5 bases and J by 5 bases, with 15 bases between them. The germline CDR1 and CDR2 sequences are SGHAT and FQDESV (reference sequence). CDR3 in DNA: TGTGCCAGCAGCCCGTTGGGGGCCTCAACCGGGGAGCTGTTTTTT. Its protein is CASSPLGASTGELFF.

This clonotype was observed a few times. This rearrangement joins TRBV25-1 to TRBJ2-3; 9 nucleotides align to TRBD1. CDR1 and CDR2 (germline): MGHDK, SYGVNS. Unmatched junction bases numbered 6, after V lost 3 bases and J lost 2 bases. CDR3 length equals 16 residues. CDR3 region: CASSDRGQGITDTQYF. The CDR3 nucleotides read TGTGCCAGCAGTGACCGTGGACAGGGGATCACAGATACGCAGTATTTT.

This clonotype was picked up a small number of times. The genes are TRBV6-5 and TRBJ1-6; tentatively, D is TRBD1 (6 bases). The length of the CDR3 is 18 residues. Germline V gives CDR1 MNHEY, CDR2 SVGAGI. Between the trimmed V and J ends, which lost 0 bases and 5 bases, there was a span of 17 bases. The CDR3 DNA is TGTGCCAGCAGTTACTCGATAGGGGGGATCGGCAATAATTCACCCCTCCACTTT. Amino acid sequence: CASSYSIGGIGNNSPLHF.

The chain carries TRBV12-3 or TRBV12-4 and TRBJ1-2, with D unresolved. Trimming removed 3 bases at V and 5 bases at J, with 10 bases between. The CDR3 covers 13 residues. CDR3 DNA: TGTGCCAGCAGTTTGGGGAGGTCTTATGGCTACACCTTC. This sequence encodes CASSLGRSYGYTF.

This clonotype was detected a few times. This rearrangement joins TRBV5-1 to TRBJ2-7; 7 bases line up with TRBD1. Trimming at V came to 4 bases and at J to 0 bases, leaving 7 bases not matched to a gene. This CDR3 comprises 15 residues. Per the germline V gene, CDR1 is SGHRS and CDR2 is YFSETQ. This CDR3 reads CASSALTGSSYEQYF. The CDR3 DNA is TGCGCCAGCAGCGCCTTGACAGGGTCCTCCTACGAGCAGTACTTC.

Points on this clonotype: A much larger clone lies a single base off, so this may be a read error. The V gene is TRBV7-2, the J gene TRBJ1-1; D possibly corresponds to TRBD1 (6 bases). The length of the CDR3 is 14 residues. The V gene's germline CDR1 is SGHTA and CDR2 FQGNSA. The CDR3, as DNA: TGTGCCAGCAGCTTAGAACCGGGGGCCACTGGAGCTTTCTTT. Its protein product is CASSLEPGATGAFF.

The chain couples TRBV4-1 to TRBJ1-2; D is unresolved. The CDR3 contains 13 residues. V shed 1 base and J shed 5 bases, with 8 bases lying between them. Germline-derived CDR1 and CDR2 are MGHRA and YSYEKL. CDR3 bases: TGCGCCAGCAGCCAAGTGGGGTGGTATGGCTACACCTTC. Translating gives CASSQVGWYGYTF.

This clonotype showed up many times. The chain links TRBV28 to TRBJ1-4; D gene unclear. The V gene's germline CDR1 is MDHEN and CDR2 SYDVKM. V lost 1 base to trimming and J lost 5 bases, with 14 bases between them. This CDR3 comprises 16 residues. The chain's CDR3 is CASSLYAGRRNEKLFF. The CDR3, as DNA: TGTGCCAGCAGTTTATATGCGGGGAGGCGGAATGAAAAACTGTTTTTT.

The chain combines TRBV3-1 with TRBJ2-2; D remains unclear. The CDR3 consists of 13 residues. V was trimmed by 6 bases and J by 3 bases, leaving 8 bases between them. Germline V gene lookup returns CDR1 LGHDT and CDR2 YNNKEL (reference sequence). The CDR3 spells CASSAVYTGELFF. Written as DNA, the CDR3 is TGTGCCAGCAGTGCGGTGTACACCGGGGAGCTGTTTTTT.

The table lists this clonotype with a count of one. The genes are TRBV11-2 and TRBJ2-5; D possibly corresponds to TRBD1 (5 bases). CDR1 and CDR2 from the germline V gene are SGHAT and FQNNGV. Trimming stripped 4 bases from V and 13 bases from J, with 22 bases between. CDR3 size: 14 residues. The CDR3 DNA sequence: TGTGCCAGCAGCTCCGTGCGTGACAGTCCTCGTCCGTACTTC. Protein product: CASSSVRDSPRPYF.

CDR3 amino acids: CASGRGSNTGELFF. The DNA of the CDR3 is TGTGCCAGCGGGAGGGGGTCGAACACCGGGGAGCTGTTTTTT. The V call is TRBV2, the J call TRBJ2-2, with D possibly TRBD2 on 7 matching bases. V was pared by 8 bases and J by 0 bases, with 10 bases between. The CDR3 has 14 amino acids. CDR1 and CDR2 from the germline V gene are SNHLY and FYNNEI.

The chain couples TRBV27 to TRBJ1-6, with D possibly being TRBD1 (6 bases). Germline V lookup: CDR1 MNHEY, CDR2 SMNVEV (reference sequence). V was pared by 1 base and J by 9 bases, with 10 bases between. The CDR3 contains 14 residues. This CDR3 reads CASSLYGGLSPLHF. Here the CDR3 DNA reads TGTGCCAGCAGTTTATACGGGGGGCTTTCACCCCTCCACTTT.

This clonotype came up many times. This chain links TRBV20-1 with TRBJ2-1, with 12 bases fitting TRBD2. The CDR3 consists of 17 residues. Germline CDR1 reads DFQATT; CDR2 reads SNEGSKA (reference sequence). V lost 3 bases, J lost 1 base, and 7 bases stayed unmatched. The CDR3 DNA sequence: TGCAGTGCTAGGGGGACTAGCGGGCGCGTTTCCTACAATGAGCAGTTCTTC. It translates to CSARGTSGRVSYNEQFF.

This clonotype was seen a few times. The DNA of the CDR3 is TGTGCCTCAACAAAACATATGCTAGCGGTCACAGATACGCAGTATTTT. This encodes CASTKHMLAVTDTQYF. The rearrangement links TRBV10-3 to TRBJ2-3; 7 positions match TRBD2. CDR3 length equals 16 residues. With V trimmed by 11 bases and J by 2 bases, 16 bases remained unmatched. CDR1 and CDR2 (germline): ENHRY, SYGVKD.

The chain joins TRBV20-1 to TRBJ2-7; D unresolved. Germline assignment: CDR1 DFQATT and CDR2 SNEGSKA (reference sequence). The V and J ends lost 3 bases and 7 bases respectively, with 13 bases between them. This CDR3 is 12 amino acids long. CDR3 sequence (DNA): TGCAGTGCTAGGGACGGATATTATGAGCAGTACTTC. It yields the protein CSARDGYYEQYF.

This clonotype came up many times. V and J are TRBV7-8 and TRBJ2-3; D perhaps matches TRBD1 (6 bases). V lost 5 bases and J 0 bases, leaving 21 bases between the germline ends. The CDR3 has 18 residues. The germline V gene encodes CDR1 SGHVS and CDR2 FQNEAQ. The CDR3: CASSRPPPTGPSTDTQYF. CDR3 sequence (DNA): TGTGCCAGCAGCCGTCCCCCACCGACAGGCCCGAGCACAGATACGCAGTATTTT.

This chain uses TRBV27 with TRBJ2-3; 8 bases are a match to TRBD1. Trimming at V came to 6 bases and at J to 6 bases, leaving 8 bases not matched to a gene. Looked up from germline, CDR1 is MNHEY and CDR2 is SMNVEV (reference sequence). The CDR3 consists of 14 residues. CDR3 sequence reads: CASRQGAGDDTQYF. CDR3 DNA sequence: TGTGCCAGCAGGCAGGGGGCAGGAGATGATACGCAGTATTTT.

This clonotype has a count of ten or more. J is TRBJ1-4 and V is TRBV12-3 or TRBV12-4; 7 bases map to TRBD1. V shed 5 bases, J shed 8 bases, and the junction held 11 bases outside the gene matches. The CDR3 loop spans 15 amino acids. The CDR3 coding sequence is TGTGCCAGCAGTCCTCGGGGCAGGGGGGGGGAAAAACTGTTTTTT. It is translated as CASSPRGRGGEKLFF.

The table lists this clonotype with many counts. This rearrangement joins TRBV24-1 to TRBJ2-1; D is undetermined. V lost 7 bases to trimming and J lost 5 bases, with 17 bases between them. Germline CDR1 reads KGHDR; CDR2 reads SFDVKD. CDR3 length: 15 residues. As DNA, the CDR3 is TGTGCCACCAGCCCGGGCGGTTTGGCGGACAATGAGCAGTTCTTC. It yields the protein CATSPGGLADNEQFF.

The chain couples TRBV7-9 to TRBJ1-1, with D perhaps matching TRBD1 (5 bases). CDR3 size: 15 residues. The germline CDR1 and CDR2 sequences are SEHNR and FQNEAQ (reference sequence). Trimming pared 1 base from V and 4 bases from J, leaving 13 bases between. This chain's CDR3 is CASSLVGGESTEAFF. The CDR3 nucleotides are TGTGCCAGCAGCTTAGTAGGAGGGGAGAGCACTGAAGCTTTCTTT.